The 16 T cell receptor beta chains reported below all come from one sample, sequenced in a study of blood T cell repertoires in COVID-19. Clones were read by immunoSEQ multiplex PCR, and TCRdb kept only the in-frame ones, dropping some. The sample consists of approximately 150,000 clones, roughly 88% of them appearing once. Sequenced material: PBMCs or T cells enriched from blood (not recorded which). Receptors were obtained from a man aged 50-59 years who had recovered from COVID-19.

This clone came up a few times. The genes are TRBV11-2 and TRBJ1-2; D possibly corresponds to TRBD1 (5 bases). The V gene lost 6 bases and the J gene lost 4 bases, with 21 bases spanning the gap. From germline, CDR1 is SGHAT and CDR2 FQNNGV. The length of the CDR3 is 16 residues. The CDR3 DNA follows: TGTGCCAGCAGTTCCTCGTTAGGGGCTGGTGGCTATGGCTACACCTTC. Translated, it gives CASSSSLGAGGYGYTF.

The chain combines TRBV9 with TRBJ1-3; tentative D call: TRBD1 (5 bases). The germline CDR1 and CDR2 sequences are SGDLS and YYNGEE. CDR3 length: 18 residues. Between the trimmed V and J ends, which lost 0 bases and 1 base, there was a span of 17 bases. The CDR3 DNA sequence: TGTGCCAGCAGCGTAGATGCAGGGCTCGCTGGTTCTGGAAACACCATATATTTT. Translated, it gives CASSVDAGLAGSGNTIYF. Full variable domain (missing parts from reference TRBV9 and TRBJ1-3): DSGVTQTPKHLITATGQRVTLRCSPRSGDLSVYWYQQSLDQGLQFLIQYYNGEERAKGNILERFSAQQFPDLHSELNLSSLELGDSALYFCASSVDAGLAGSGNTIYFGEGSWLTVV.

The CDR3 DNA reads TGTGCCAGCAGTCCCGGGACAGGGGGCCCTTCCAATCAGCCCCAGCATTTT. Protein: CASSPGTGGPSNQPQHF. The chain employs TRBV27 and TRBJ1-5, with TRBD1 matching over 12 bases. The V gene's germline CDR1 is MNHEY and CDR2 SMNVEV (reference sequence). CDR3 length: 17 residues. The trim removed 5 bases at V and 3 bases at J, leaving 8 bases unmatched.

The CDR3 nucleotides are TGTGCCACCAGCATGGACAGTAATGAAAAACTGTTTTTT. This sequence encodes CATSMDSNEKLFF. The rearrangement uses TRBV15 and TRBJ1-4; D is possibly TRBD1 (6 bases). Looked up from germline, CDR1 is LNHNV and CDR2 is YYDKDF (reference sequence). The CDR3 length is 13 residues. The ends were cut back, 4 bases at V and 4 bases at J, with 7 bases in the middle.

The V call is TRBV11-3, the J call TRBJ2-2; 8 nucleotides match TRBD1. This CDR3 contains 16 residues. The germline gives CDR1 SGHNT, CDR2 YENEEA. With 3 bases clipped from V and 5 bases from J, the junction kept 8 bases outside the gene matches. The CDR3: CASSFGGTGVTGELFF. The DNA of the CDR3 is TGTGCCAGCAGCTTTGGGGGGACAGGAGTTACCGGGGAGCTGTTTTTT. Drawing the rest from reference TRBV11-3 and TRBJ2-2, the complete variable domain is EAGVVQSPRYKIIEKKQPVAFWCNPISGHNTLYWYLQNLGQGPELLIRYENEEAVDDSQLPKDRFSAERLKGVDSTLKIQPAELGDSAVYLCASSFGGTGVTGELFFGEGSRLTVL.

This clone was found a few times. The CDR3 sequence: CASSPGQHFSNQPQHF. The CDR3 bases are TGTGCCAGCAGTCCCGGACAGCACTTTAGCAATCAGCCCCAGCATTTT. The rearrangement links TRBV27 to TRBJ1-5, with TRBD1 as a possible D gene (6 bases). The CDR3 consists of 16 residues. V lost 5 bases, J lost 0 bases, and 14 bases lay in between. The germline CDR1 and CDR2 sequences are MNHEY and SMNVEV (reference sequence).

The V call is TRBV7-2, the J call TRBJ2-7, with 7 bases matching TRBD1. The CDR3 sequence is 16 residues long. In germline, CDR1 is SGHTA, CDR2 FQGNSA. V lost 5 bases to trimming and J lost 6 bases; unmatched junction nucleotides: 16. CDR3 bases: TGTGCCAGCAGCCTAGAGTCTGGGACAGTGCTCGGCGAGCAGTACTTC. Translating gives CASSLESGTVLGEQYF.

The chain has TRBV28 and TRBJ2-5; D remains ambiguous. V dropped 2 bases and J dropped 1 base, with 8 bases sitting between them. This CDR3 is 14 amino acids long. CDR1 and CDR2 from the germline V gene are MDHEN and SYDVKM. This CDR3 is CASSLPIAQETQYF. In nucleotides, the CDR3 is TGTGCCAGCAGTTTACCTATCGCCCAAGAGACCCAGTACTTC.

V is TRBV10-3 and J is TRBJ2-2; perhaps TRBD1 as D (5 bases). Germline V gene data show CDR1 as ENHRY and CDR2 as SYGVKD. V was pared by 2 bases and J by 1 base, with 8 bases between. The CDR3 has 15 amino acids. CDR3 protein: CAISEPGQNTGELFF. The CDR3 coding sequence is TGTGCCATCAGTGAGCCAGGACAGAACACCGGGGAGCTGTTTTTT.

The chain is built from TRBV6-5 and TRBJ1-6, with 9 bases lining up with TRBD1. CDR1 is MNHEY and CDR2 is SVGAGI in the germline V gene. This CDR3 has 15 amino acids. The J segment lost 9 bases and the V segment lost 6 bases, leaving 9 bases of the junction unmatched. Written as DNA, the CDR3 is TGTGCCAGCAGCCGCTCCGGGACAGGGAGTTCACCCCTCCACTTT. Residues: CASSRSGTGSSPLHF.

The chain uses TRBV11-2 and TRBJ1-4, with TRBD1 identical over 7 bases. From germline, CDR1 is SGHAT and CDR2 FQNNGV. With V trimmed by 6 bases and J by 7 bases, 8 bases remained unmatched. The CDR3 totals 14 residues. The CDR3 here is CASSPGRGSEKLFF. DNA for the CDR3: TGTGCCAGCAGTCCAGGCAGGGGGAGTGAAAAACTGTTTTTT.

This rearrangement joins TRBV30 to TRBJ1-2, with a possible D match to TRBD1 (6 bases). V shed 3 bases and J shed 5 bases, with 34 bases lying between them. Germline CDR1 GTSNPN, CDR2 SVGIG (reference sequence). The CDR3 extends over 20 amino acids. The CDR3 nucleotides are TGTGCCTGGAGCTCGGCACAGGCAGCCTTAAGACAGGCAACTGGTTATGGCTACACCTTC. Translating gives CAWSSAQAALRQATGYGYTF.

The chain employs TRBV3-1 (or the pseudogene TRBV3-2) and TRBJ1-1; the match to TRBD1 covers 11 bases. The V segment lost 5 bases and the J segment 5 bases; nucleotides outside the gene matches: 10. This CDR3 is 16 amino acids long. Germline-derived CDR1 and CDR2 are LGHDT and YNNKEL (reference sequence). CDR3 sequence (DNA): TGTGCCAGCAGCACCCGGGACAGGGGGTTAGGAACTGAAGCTTTCTTT. As protein: CASSTRDRGLGTEAFF.

The table lists this clone with a count of one. V and J are TRBV10-1 and TRBJ2-1; D perhaps matches TRBD2 (6 bases). V was shortened by 6 bases and J by 0 bases, with 18 bases between the two germline ends. Germline CDR1 reads WNHNN; CDR2 reads SYGVQD (reference sequence). The CDR3 totals 17 residues. The DNA for the CDR3 is TGCGCCAGCAGGGCCGTCAGGAGGGGAAGCTCCTACAATGAGCAGTTCTTC. It yields the protein CASRAVRRGSSYNEQFF.

CDR3 DNA sequence: TGTGCCAGCAGCTGGGGGACAGGATATTACTACGAGCAGTACTTC. Translated, it gives CASSWGTGYYYEQYF. This chain joins TRBV27 and TRBJ2-7, with TRBD1 identical over 8 bases. J gave up 3 bases and V 6 bases, and 10 bases lay outside the gene matches. This CDR3 spans 15 amino acids. Germline assignment: CDR1 MNHEY and CDR2 SMNVEV (reference sequence).

The chain combines TRBV3-1 (or the pseudogene TRBV3-2) with TRBJ1-2; D uncertain. This CDR3 contains 12 residues. Germline V lookup: CDR1 LGHDT, CDR2 YNNKEL (reference sequence). Deletions cut 4 bases from V and 2 bases from J, with 5 bases between. DNA of the CDR3: TGTGCCAGCAGCCGTATCAACTATGGCTACACCTTC. It encodes CASSRINYGYTF.